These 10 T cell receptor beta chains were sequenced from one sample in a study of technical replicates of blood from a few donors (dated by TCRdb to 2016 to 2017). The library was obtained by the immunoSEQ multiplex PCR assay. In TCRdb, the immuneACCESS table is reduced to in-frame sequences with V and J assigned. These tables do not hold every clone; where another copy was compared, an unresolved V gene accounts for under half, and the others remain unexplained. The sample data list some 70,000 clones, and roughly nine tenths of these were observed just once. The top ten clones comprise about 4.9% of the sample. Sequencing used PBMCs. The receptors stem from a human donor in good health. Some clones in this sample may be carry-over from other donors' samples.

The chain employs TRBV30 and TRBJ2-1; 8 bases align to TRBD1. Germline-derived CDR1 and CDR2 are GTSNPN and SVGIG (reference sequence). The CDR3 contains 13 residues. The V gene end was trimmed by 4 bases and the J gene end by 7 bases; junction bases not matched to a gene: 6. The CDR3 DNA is TGTGCCTGGATGGGGGACAGGTCTAATGAGCAGTTCTTC. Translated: CAWMGDRSNEQFF.

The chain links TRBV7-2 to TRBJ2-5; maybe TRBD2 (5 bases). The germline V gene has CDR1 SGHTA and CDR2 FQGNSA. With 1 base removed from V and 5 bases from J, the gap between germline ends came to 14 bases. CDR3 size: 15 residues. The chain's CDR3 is CASSLEVAPWETQYF. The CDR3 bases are TGTGCCAGCAGCTTAGAGGTAGCGCCGTGGGAGACCCAGTACTTC.

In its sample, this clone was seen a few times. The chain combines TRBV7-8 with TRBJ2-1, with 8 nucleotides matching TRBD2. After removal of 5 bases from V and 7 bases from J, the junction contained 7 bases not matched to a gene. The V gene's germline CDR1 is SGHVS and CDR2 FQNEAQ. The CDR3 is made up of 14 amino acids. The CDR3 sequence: CASSGPGTSNEQFF. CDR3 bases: TGTGCCAGCAGCGGCCCCGGGACTAGTAATGAGCAGTTCTTC.

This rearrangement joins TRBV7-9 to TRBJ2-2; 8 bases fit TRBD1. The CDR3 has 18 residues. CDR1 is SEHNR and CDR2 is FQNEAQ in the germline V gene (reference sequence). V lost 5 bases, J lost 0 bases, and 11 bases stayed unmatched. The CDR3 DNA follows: TGTGCCAGCAGCGAGATTTTGGGGACAGGCTCGAACACCGGGGAGCTGTTTTTT. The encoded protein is CASSEILGTGSNTGELFF.

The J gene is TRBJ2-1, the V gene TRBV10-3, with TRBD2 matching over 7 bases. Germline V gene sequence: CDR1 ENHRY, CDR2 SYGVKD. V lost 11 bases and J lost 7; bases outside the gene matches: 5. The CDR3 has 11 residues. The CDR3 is CAVGGGNEQFF. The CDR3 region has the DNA TGTGCCGTTGGGGGGGGTAATGAGCAGTTCTTC.

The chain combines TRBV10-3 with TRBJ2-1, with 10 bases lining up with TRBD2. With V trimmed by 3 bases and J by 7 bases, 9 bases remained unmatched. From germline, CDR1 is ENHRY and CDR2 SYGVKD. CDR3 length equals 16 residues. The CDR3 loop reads CAISDPSGGALNEQFF. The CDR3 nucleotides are TGTGCCATCAGTGACCCCAGCGGGGGGGCCTTAAATGAGCAGTTCTTC.

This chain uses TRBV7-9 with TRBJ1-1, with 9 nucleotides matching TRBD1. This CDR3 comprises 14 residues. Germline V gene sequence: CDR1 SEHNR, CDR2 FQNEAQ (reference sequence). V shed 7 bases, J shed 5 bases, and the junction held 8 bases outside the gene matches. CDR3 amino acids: CASTTGGLGTEAFF. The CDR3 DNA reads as TGTGCCAGCACTACAGGGGGCTTGGGTACTGAAGCTTTCTTT.

The CDR3 is CASSQERGRRNSPLHF. The CDR3 coding sequence is TGCGCCAGCAGCCAAGAACGGGGAAGGCGGAATTCACCCCTCCACTTT. The rearrangement links TRBV4-3 to TRBJ1-6; the D is unclear. This CDR3 is built from 16 residues. The germline V gene encodes CDR1 LGHNA and CDR2 YSLEER. The V and J ends lost 0 bases and 7 bases respectively, with 13 bases between them.

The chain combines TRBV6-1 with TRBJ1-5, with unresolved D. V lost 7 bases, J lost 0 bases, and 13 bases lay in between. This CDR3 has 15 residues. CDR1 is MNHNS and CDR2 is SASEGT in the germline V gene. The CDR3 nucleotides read TGTGCCAGCACCGCGCCCAGGTCTAGCAATCAGCCCCAGCATTTT. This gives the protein CASTAPRSSNQPQHF.

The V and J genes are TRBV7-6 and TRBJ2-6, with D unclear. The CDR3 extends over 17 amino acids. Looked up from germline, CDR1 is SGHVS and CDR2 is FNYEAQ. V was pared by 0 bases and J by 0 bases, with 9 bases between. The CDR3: CASSLAVVSSGANVLTF. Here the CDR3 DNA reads TGTGCCAGCAGCTTAGCCGTCGTTAGCTCTGGGGCCAACGTCCTGACTTTC.